Listed below are T cell receptor beta chains from one sample, sequenced in a study of blood T cell repertoires in COVID-19. Sequenced by immunoSEQ multiplex PCR; TCRdb stores in-frame clones only, minus some. The sample lists roughly 440,000 clones, approximately 89% occurring once. The sequencing sample was made of peripheral blood. The origin of the receptors is a woman aged 45-60 years with COVID-19, enrolled during active disease. The CDR3 runs from the conserved cysteine through the conserved F or W. The D gene is left open where the match is weak. The size field is filled for only some rows; it gives once, few, many or a size class.

cdr3_nt	cdr3_aa	v_call	clone_size	j_call	d_call
TGTGCCAGCACCCAAACAGGGAGAAATAATTCACCCCTCCACTTT	CASTQTGRNNSPLHF	TRBV6-5	NA	TRBJ1-6	NA
TGTGCCAGCAGTTTAGGGCAATTCCGTGGCTACACCTTC	CASSLGQFRGYTF	TRBV12-3/TRBV12-4	NA	TRBJ1-2	NA
TGTGCCAGCAGCCTTCGACAGGACCGCTACGAGCAGTACTTC	CASSLRQDRYEQYF	TRBV7-2	NA	TRBJ2-7	NA
TGTGCCAGCACTTGGACAGGGGGCGGGTACGAGCAGTACTTC	CASTWTGGGYEQYF	TRBV6-4	NA	TRBJ2-7	TRBD1
TGTGCCAGCTCACCGGGTCTCGCGGGAGGACCTGAAGCTTTCTTT	CASSPGLAGGPEAFF	TRBV18	NA	TRBJ1-1	NA
TGTGCCAGCAGTTCGCGGGGGGTCCACACCGGGGAGCTGTTTTTT	CASSSRGVHTGELFF	TRBV6-5	NA	TRBJ2-2	TRBD2
TGTGCCAGCTCGCCCGGACTAGCGGGGGGAGATGAGCAGTTCTTC	CASSPGLAGGDEQFF	TRBV18	NA	TRBJ2-1	TRBD2
TGTGCCAGCAGCCAAGCATTTAGCTTTGTCAGGGGGCATGGCTACACCTTC	CASSQAFSFVRGHGYTF	TRBV3-1/TRBV3-2	NA	TRBJ1-2	TRBD1
TGTGCCATCAGCCGGGTCATCTACGAGCAGTACTTC	CAISRVIYEQYF	TRBV10-3	NA	TRBJ2-7	NA
TGTGCCAGCAGCCCGGCTAGCGGGGGCCCTTCGGCGGGTACGCAGTATTTT	CASSPASGGPSAGTQYF	TRBV7-9	NA	TRBJ2-3	TRBD2
TGCAGTGCTAGTCAAGCCTACACTGAAGCTTTCTTT	CSASQAYTEAFF	TRBV20-1	NA	TRBJ1-1	NA
TGTGCCTGGCTCGACAGGGGGCTATTAGGGGAAAAACTGTTTTTT	CAWLDRGLLGEKLFF	TRBV30	NA	TRBJ1-4	TRBD1
TGTGCCACCAGCAGAGGGGCGGGGGCCAACGTCCTGACTTTC	CATSRGAGANVLTF	TRBV15	NA	TRBJ2-6	NA
TGTGCCAGCAGCCACCAAGATAGGAGGCAGGGGACGACAGATACGCAGTATTTT	CASSHQDRRQGTTDTQYF	TRBV3-1/TRBV3-2	NA	TRBJ2-3	NA
TGTGCCAGCAGCGTAGGGAGCGGAGAAGCTTTCTTT	CASSVGSGEAFF	TRBV9	NA	TRBJ1-1	NA
TGCGCCAGCAGCTCTACAGGGTCGGATTTTGATGGCTACACCTTC	CASSSTGSDFDGYTF	TRBV5-1	few	TRBJ1-2	NA
TGTGCCAGCACCTCTGGGGAGGGGAGCACTGAAGCTTTCTTT	CASTSGEGSTEAFF	TRBV2	NA	TRBJ1-1	NA
TGTGCCAGCAGCCCCGGGGGGGGCGCAAATGGCTACACCTTC	CASSPGGGANGYTF	TRBV3-1/TRBV3-2	NA	TRBJ1-2	NA
TGTGCCAGCATTGGTGCGGGGGGCCCCTACAATGAGCAGTTCTTC	CASIGAGGPYNEQFF	TRBV25-1	NA	TRBJ2-1	TRBD2
TGTGCCTCGGTGGAGGGCATGTCTGAAGCTTTCTTT	CASVEGMSEAFF	TRBV12-3/TRBV12-4	once	TRBJ1-1	NA
TGTGCCAGCTCTTTAGGGGATCAGCCCCAGCATTTT	CASSLGDQPQHF	TRBV18	once	TRBJ1-5	NA
TGTGCCAGCAGGGCCGCGGGGGATGAGCAGTTCTTC	CASRAAGDEQFF	TRBV6-5	NA	TRBJ2-1	TRBD2
TGTGCCAGCTCTACCGAACTCATAGATACGCAGTATTTT	CASSTELIDTQYF	TRBV18	NA	TRBJ2-3	NA
TGCGCCAGCAGCTTGAGTAGCGTTGCCCCAGATACGCAGTATTTT	CASSLSSVAPDTQYF	TRBV5-1	NA	TRBJ2-3	NA
TGTGCCAGCAGTCCCCTTAGACAGGGCGATCGGGCTTTCTTT	CASSPLRQGDRAFF	TRBV27	NA	TRBJ1-1	TRBD1
TGTGCCAGCAGCCCAGGGGTGGCGAACACTGAAGCTTTCTTT	CASSPGVANTEAFF	TRBV2	NA	TRBJ1-1	NA
TGCAGTGCTCCATACAGGGGTGAAGCTTTCTTT	CSAPYRGEAFF	TRBV20-1	NA	TRBJ1-1	TRBD1
TGTGCCAGCAGCTTGGCCTCCTTCGGGGGGTTCGATACGCAGTATTTT	CASSLASFGGFDTQYF	TRBV5-4	NA	TRBJ2-3	TRBD2
TGTGCCTGGAGTCAGATGGACACTGAAGCTTTCTTT	CAWSQMDTEAFF	TRBV30	NA	TRBJ1-1	NA
TGCGCCAGCAGCTTTGGGATGGGACCTGACAGGGTGGGCGAGCAGTACTTC	CASSFGMGPDRVGEQYF	TRBV5-1	NA	TRBJ2-7	TRBD1
TGTGCCAGCAGTTACAACAGGGCGTTCGCTGAAGCTTTCTTT	CASSYNRAFAEAFF	TRBV6-5	few	TRBJ1-1	NA
TGTGCTAGTGGTCCTCCTTTGGCATACACCGGGGAGCTGTTTTTT	CASGPPLAYTGELFF	TRBV12-5	NA	TRBJ2-2	NA
TGTGCCAGCAGCCTAACAGGGACAAATAGCAATCAGCCCCAGCATTTT	CASSLTGTNSNQPQHF	TRBV5-5	NA	TRBJ1-5	NA
TGTGCCAGCAGCTTAGGCGGCGGAGGGGGGGACTATGGCTACACCTTC	CASSLGGGGGDYGYTF	TRBV13	NA	TRBJ1-2	NA
TGTGCCAGTAGACGACAGGGTAATGAAAAACTGTTTTTT	CASRRQGNEKLFF	TRBV6-5	NA	TRBJ1-4	TRBD1
TGTGCCAGCAGCCCGACCGGGAAAACCGCGGGCTATGGCTACACCTTC	CASSPTGKTAGYGYTF	TRBV7-8	NA	TRBJ1-2	NA
TGTGCCAGCAGTTTAGCAGGGACAGGGGGCACCGATACGCAGTATTTT	CASSLAGTGGTDTQYF	TRBV27	NA	TRBJ2-3	TRBD1
TGTGCCAGCAGTTTGGACAGGGAAGCTTTCTTT	CASSLDREAFF	TRBV12-3/TRBV12-4	once	TRBJ1-1	TRBD1
TGTGCCAGCAGCTTATTGGGAGGGCGATGGGAGACCCAGTACTTC	CASSLLGGRWETQYF	TRBV5-4	NA	TRBJ2-5	TRBD2
TGTGCCAGCAGCTTAGGAGCGGGGCTGGGCAATGAGCAGTTCTTC	CASSLGAGLGNEQFF	TRBV7-6	NA	TRBJ2-1	TRBD2
TGTGCCAGCAGCGTAGATCAGGCGACTGAAGCTTTCTTT	CASSVDQATEAFF	TRBV9	NA	TRBJ1-1	NA
TGTGCCAGCAGCCAAGATGACAGCTCTGGAAACACCATATATTTT	CASSQDDSSGNTIYF	TRBV4-2	once	TRBJ1-3	NA
TGCGCCAGCAGCTCCACGACCGGGACAGGGACTGGCTACACCTTC	CASSSTTGTGTGYTF	TRBV5-1	NA	TRBJ1-2	TRBD1
TGCAGCGTTGTAGGCGACATGATCACAGATACGCAGTATTTT	CSVVGDMITDTQYF	TRBV29-1	NA	TRBJ2-3	NA
TGTGCCAGCAGTGGGAGAGGCAATCAGCCCCAGCATTTT	CASSGRGNQPQHF	TRBV2	NA	TRBJ1-5	NA
TGTGCCATCAGTGGGTCAGGGGGTGCTAACTATGGCTACACCTTC	CAISGSGGANYGYTF	TRBV10-3	once	TRBJ1-2	TRBD1
TGTGCCAGTAGTGCCGTCTTGAGCCCAAAAAACATTCAGTACTTC	CASSAVLSPKNIQYF	TRBV19	NA	TRBJ2-4	NA
TGTGCCAGCAGCGCCGACTATAACTACAATGAGCAGTTCTTC	CASSADYNYNEQFF	TRBV7-3	NA	TRBJ2-1	NA
TGTGCCAGCAGCAACAGGGGGTCTGGAAACACCATATATTTT	CASSNRGSGNTIYF	TRBV6-5	NA	TRBJ1-3	TRBD1
TGTGCCATCAGCTTGACAGTGGGAGAAAAACTGTTTTTT	CAISLTVGEKLFF	TRBV10-3	NA	TRBJ1-4	NA
TGTGCCTGGAGTAGGGGGTCCCAAGAGACCCAGTACTTC	CAWSRGSQETQYF	TRBV30	NA	TRBJ2-5	NA
TGTGCCAGCAGTTACGAAGGGGCCGGGGAGCTGTTTTTT	CASSYEGAGELFF	TRBV6-5	NA	TRBJ2-2	NA
TGCGCCAGCAGCAAAGACAGGGGCCGAAGCACAGATACGCAGTATTTT	CASSKDRGRSTDTQYF	TRBV5-1	NA	TRBJ2-3	TRBD1
TGTGCCAGCAGCTTATCACAGCGGGGGGGCGTGACCCAGTACTTC	CASSLSQRGGVTQYF	TRBV11-1	NA	TRBJ2-5	TRBD2
TGTGCCAGCAGTTTACAGATGAACTATGGCTACACCTTC	CASSLQMNYGYTF	TRBV12-3/TRBV12-4	NA	TRBJ1-2	NA